These 8 T cell receptor beta chains originate from one sample sequenced in a study of Graves' ophthalmopathy and Graves' hyperthyroidism. The TCR beta CDR3 regions underwent amplification from RNA transcripts. Second-round multiplex PCR followed a first-round RT-PCR using HTBI primers. TCRdb re-analysed the multiplex PCR reads in MiXCR, keeping a single row per CDR3 protein. The table lists hundreds of thousands of distinct CDR3 sequences, about 44% of them singletons. The sample was peripheral blood. The origin of the receptors is an adult man with Graves' ophthalmopathy.

This clonotype was found many times. The chain employs TRBV6-5 and TRBJ1-2, with 12 bases matching TRBD1. With V trimmed by 4 bases and J by 9 bases, 6 bases remained unmatched. Per germline, CDR1 MNHEY and CDR2 SVGAGI. This CDR3 is 14 amino acids long. CDR3 bases: TGTGCCAGCAGTTTCACCGGGACAGGGGGCAGCTACACCTTC. Its protein product is CASSFTGTGGSYTF.

This clonotype was seen more than once but under ten times. V and J are TRBV7-8 and TRBJ1-4; TRBD1 is a possible D gene (5 bases). This CDR3 has 15 amino acids. The germline V and J ends were trimmed by 6 bases and 3 bases, with 14 bases remaining between them. CDR1 and CDR2 from the germline V gene are SGHVS and FQNEAQ. The CDR3 loop is CASSLREGSNEKLFF. The CDR3 DNA is TGTGCCAGCAGTCTGCGCGAGGGGTCTAATGAAAAACTGTTTTTT.

This chain joins TRBV20-1 and TRBJ1-6, with unresolved D. CDR1 is DFQATT, CDR2 SNEGSKA, per germline (reference sequence). Trimming took off 6 bases at V and 6 bases at J, with 18 bases between the two ends. This CDR3 contains 15 residues. The CDR3, as DNA: TGCAGTGCACCTACTACACCGCCCGGTAATTCACCCCTCCACTTT. Its protein product is CSAPTTPPGNSPLHF.

There are a few counts of this clonotype. Sequence at one end of the junction differs from germline and may be a read error. The genes are TRBV24-1 and TRBJ1-5; TRBD1 agrees at 7 bases. Germline V gives CDR1 KGHDR, CDR2 SFDVKD. The CDR3 runs to 15 residues. This CDR3 is CASSPTGDVSQPQHF. The CDR3 DNA sequence: TGTGCCAGCAGTCCAACAGGGGACGTCTCTCAGCCCCAGCATTTT.

The CDR3 loop reads CASSFQGQVQYF. The CDR3 DNA follows: TGTGCCAGCAGTTTCCAGGGGCAGGTGCAGTACTTC. The chain carries TRBV12-3 or TRBV12-4 and TRBJ2-7; TRBD1 is a possible D gene (6 bases). V was trimmed by 3 bases and J by 9 bases, leaving 12 bases between them. The CDR3 is 12 amino acids.

Only a few counts were recorded for this clonotype. The rearrangement joins TRBV24-1 to TRBJ2-5; 14 bases agree with TRBD2. Germline V CDR1 and CDR2: KGHDR, SFDVKD. V lost 4 bases and J lost 5; bases outside the gene matches: 5. The CDR3 is made up of 16 amino acids. CDR3 DNA sequence: TGTGCCACCAGTGACCCCGGGACTAGCGGGAGTGAGACCCAGTACTTC. This encodes CATSDPGTSGSETQYF.

This clonotype turned up a few times. V is TRBV2 and J is TRBJ1-6; the match to TRBD1 covers 10 bases. Germline V gene data show CDR1 as SNHLY and CDR2 as FYNNEI. V lost 6 bases, J lost 7 bases, and 9 bases stayed unmatched. The CDR3 is 16 amino acids. CDR3 in DNA: TGTGCCAGCAGCTACAGGGGACAGGGGAAGAATTCACCCCTCCACTTT. Its protein product is CASSYRGQGKNSPLHF. The full variable domain, its missing parts supplied by reference TRBV2 and TRBJ1-6, is EPEVTQTPSHQVTQMGQEVILRCVPISNHLYFYWYRQILGQKVEFLVSFYNNEISEKSEIFDDQFSVERPDGSNFTLKIRSTKLEDSAMYFCASSYRGQGKNSPLHFGNGTRLTVT.

The V and J genes are TRBV24-1 and TRBJ2-2; 13 bases are shared with TRBD2. CDR3 size: 20 residues. V trimming: 3 bases; J trimming: 7 bases; junction bases outside the gene matches: 16. Germline values: CDR1 KGHDR, CDR2 SFDVKD. The CDR3 DNA follows: TGTGCCACCAGTGATCCCACATTCCGACTAGCGGGAGGCTCGGGCGGGGAGCTGTTTTTT. Protein product: CATSDPTFRLAGGSGGELFF.